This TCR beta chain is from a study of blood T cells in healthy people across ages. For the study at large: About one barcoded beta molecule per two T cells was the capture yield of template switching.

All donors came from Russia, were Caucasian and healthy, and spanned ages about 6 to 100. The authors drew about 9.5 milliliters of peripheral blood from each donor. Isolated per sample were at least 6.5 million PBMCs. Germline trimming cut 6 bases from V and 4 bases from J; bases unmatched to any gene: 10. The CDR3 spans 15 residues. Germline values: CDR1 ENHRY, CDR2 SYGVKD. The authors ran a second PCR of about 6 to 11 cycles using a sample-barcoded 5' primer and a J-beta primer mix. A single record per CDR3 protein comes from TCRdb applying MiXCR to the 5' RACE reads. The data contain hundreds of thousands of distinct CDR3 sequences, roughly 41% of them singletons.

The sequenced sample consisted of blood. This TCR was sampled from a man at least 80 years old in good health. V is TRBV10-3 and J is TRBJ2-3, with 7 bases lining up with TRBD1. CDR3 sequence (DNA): TGTGCCATCAGCCCGGGACAGACGAGATCAGATACGCAGTATTTT. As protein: CAISPGQTRSDTQYF.